Sequencing of this T cell receptor beta chain was carried out in a study of T and B cells in COVID-19 patients. Study-wide background: Peripheral blood came from COVID-19 patients with active infection or after recovery.

V lost 4 bases, J lost 3 bases, and 3 bases lay in between. The CDR3 extends over 11 amino acids. CDR1 and CDR2 from the germline V gene are MNHNS and SASEGT. Multiplex PCR with BIOMED2 TRB-A/B primer pools amplified TRB rearrangements. TCRdb reanalysed the multiplex PCR reads using MiXCR and keeps one entry per CDR3 protein. The table has 10,000 to 15,000 distinct CDR3 sequences, almost 30% seen once. This clonotype was counted only a few times. Each TRB amplification used roughly 220-550 ng of genomic DNA from blood. The V gene is TRBV6-1, the J gene TRBJ1-1; no firm D call. The sequence came from a human donor who had recovered from COVID-19. Sequences were obtained from blood. The CDR3 loop is CASSADTEAFF. DNA of the CDR3: TGTGCCAGCAGTGCGGACACTGAAGCTTTCTTT.